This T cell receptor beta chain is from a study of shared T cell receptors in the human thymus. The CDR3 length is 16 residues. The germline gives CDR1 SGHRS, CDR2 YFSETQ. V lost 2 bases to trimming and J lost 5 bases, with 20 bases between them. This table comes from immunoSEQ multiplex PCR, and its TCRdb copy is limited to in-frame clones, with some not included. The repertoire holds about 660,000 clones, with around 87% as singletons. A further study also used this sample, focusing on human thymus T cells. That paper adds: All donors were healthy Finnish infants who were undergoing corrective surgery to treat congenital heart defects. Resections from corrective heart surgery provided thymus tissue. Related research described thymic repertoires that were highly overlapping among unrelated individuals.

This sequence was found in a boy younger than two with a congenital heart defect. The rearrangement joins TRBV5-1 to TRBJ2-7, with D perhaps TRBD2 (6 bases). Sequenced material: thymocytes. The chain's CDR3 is CASSLSGTHMADEQYF. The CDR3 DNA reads TGCGCCAGCAGCTTATCCGGGACTCACATGGCGGACGAGCAGTACTTC.